Here is one TCR beta chain with its context. This specimen comes from a study of T-cell reconstitution after alpha-beta-depleted transplantation in children. Unique molecular identifiers were built into the TCRbeta library. TCRdb itself ran the PCR reads through MiXCR, one entry per CDR3 protein. The sample comprises some 550,000 distinct CDR3 sequences, approximately 20% of which are singletons, and 3.3% rests with the top ten. The sample was PBMCs from the stem cell graft donor, taken from the stem cell graft. The origin of this receptor is a human donor who donated a stem cell graft to a child with acute lymphoblastic leukemia.

CDR3 in DNA: TGCAGCGTTGCGGCCGACTCTGGAAACACCATATATTTT. Its translation: CSVAADSGNTIYF. This rearrangement joins TRBV29-1 to TRBJ1-3; no clear D. Trimming took off 4 bases at V and 0 bases at J, with 7 bases between the two ends. Looked up from germline, CDR1 is SQVTM and CDR2 is ANQGSEA. CDR3 length equals 13 residues. Complete variable domain (other parts from reference TRBV29-1 and TRBJ1-3): SAVISQKPSRDICQRGTSLTIQCQVDSQVTMMFWYRQQPGQSLTLIATANQGSEATYESGFVIDKFPISRPNLTFSTLTVSNMSPEDSSIYLCSVAADSGNTIYFGEGSWLTVV.